These T cell receptor beta chains were read from a single sample in a study of blood T cell repertoires in COVID-19. Profiling relied on immunoSEQ multiplex PCR, and the TCRdb table lists in-frame clones only, not all of them. The data hold about 34,000 clones, with more than 85% observed a single time. The sample consisted of peripheral blood. Source of these receptors: a human donor in a cohort sampled during active COVID-19. Each CDR3 is given with its conserved first and last residue. The D gene is left open where the match is weak. The size of a clone is reported for some rows only, either as once, few or many, or as a class for expanded clones.

CASSATDFGTEAFF TGTGCCAGCAGTGCGACAGACTTCGGGACTGAAGCTTTCTTT TRBV28 . TRBJ1-1 .
CASSLASGTYNEQFF TGCGCCAGCAGCTTGGCTAGCGGGACTTACAATGAGCAGTTCTTC TRBV5-1 TRBD2 TRBJ2-1 .
CASSPAGGEQYF TGTGCCAGCTCACCGGCAGGAGGAGAGCAGTACTTC TRBV18 . TRBJ2-7 few
CASSLVATSGLGSYNEQFF TGCGCCAGCAGCTTGGTGGCGACTAGCGGGTTAGGCTCCTACAATGAGCAGTTCTTC TRBV5-1 TRBD2 TRBJ2-1 .
CSYSGGQGYSQYF TGCAGCTACTCGGGGGGACAGGGGTATTCCCAGTACTTC TRBV29-1 TRBD1 TRBJ2-5 .
CSVYRGSAYEQYF TGCAGCGTTTACCGCGGGAGCGCCTACGAGCAGTACTTC TRBV29-1 TRBD2 TRBJ2-7 once
CASSSDRDHYGYTF TGTGCCAGCAGCTCGGACAGGGATCATTATGGCTACACCTTC TRBV11-2 TRBD1 TRBJ1-2 .
CASSQETGVAYNSPLHF TGTGCCAGCAGCCAGGAGACAGGGGTCGCTTATAATTCACCCCTCCACTTT TRBV4-2 TRBD1 TRBJ1-6 .
CAWRRGNSYEQYF TGTGCCTGGAGGCGGGGGAACTCCTACGAGCAGTACTTC TRBV30 TRBD2 TRBJ2-7 .
CASSEAETYRADQPQHF TGTGCCAGCAGTGAAGCCGAAACTTACAGGGCGGATCAGCCCCAGCATTTT TRBV6-1 . TRBJ1-5 .
CASSVGDRGHLGLAYNEQFF TGTGCCAGCAGTGTTGGGGACAGGGGGCATTTAGGACTAGCGTACAATGAGCAGTTCTTC TRBV2 TRBD1 TRBJ2-1 .
CASSLGSGGVGTDTQYF TGTGCCAGCAGCTTAGGGTCGGGGGGAGTTGGCACAGATACGCAGTATTTT TRBV7-8 TRBD2 TRBJ2-3 .
CAISLEPAGNTIYF TGTGCCATCAGCTTGGAGCCTGCCGGAAACACCATATATTTT TRBV10-3 . TRBJ1-3 .
CASSFSTTGTRSYEQYF TGTGCCAGCAGCTTTTCTACAACCGGGACTCGCTCCTACGAGCAGTACTTC TRBV7-6 . TRBJ2-7 .
CAWRGGQYSYEQYF TGTGCCTGGAGAGGGGGACAGTACTCCTACGAGCAGTACTTC TRBV30 TRBD1 TRBJ2-7 .
CASSPRATPGDEKLFF TGTGCCAGCTCACCACGGGCGACGCCCGGCGACGAAAAACTGTTTTTT TRBV18 . TRBJ1-4 .
CASSLDMTVYGYTF TGTGCCAGCAGCTTAGATATGACAGTCTATGGCTACACCTTC TRBV7-9 . TRBJ1-2 .
CASSQDRGRKQYF TGTGCCAGCAGCCAGGACAGGGGGCGAAAGCAGTACTTC TRBV3-1/TRBV3-2 TRBD1 TRBJ2-7 .
CASSTGTGGMGTEAFF TGTGCCAGCAGTACCGGGACAGGGGGCATGGGCACTGAAGCTTTCTTT TRBV6-6 TRBD1 TRBJ1-1 .
CATSIGGQTYNEQFF TGTGCCACCAGCATTGGGGGACAGACCTACAATGAGCAGTTCTTC TRBV15 TRBD1 TRBJ2-1 once
CAISDSRPPNTGELFF TGTGCCATCAGTGATAGCAGACCTCCGAACACCGGGGAGCTGTTTTTT TRBV10-3 . TRBJ2-2 .
CASSQDLSRYSPLHF TGTGCCAGCAGCCAAGATCTTTCCAGATACTCACCCCTCCACTTT TRBV14 . TRBJ1-6 .
CASSVSRGGGGYEQYF TGTGCCAGCAGTGTTAGCAGGGGAGGGGGGGGCTACGAGCAGTACTTC TRBV27 . TRBJ2-7 once